These 12 T cell receptor beta chains came from one sample sequenced in a study of T cells in Graves' hyperthyroidism and ophthalmopathy. Amplified TCR beta CDR3 regions came from RNA transcripts. First-round RT-PCR targeting the TCR CDR3 was performed with the HTBI primer set. TCRdb redid the calling of the multiplex PCR reads with MiXCR, one entry per CDR3 protein. Of about 700,000 distinct CDR3 sequences listed, 12% to 15% are singletons. The sample comprised blood. The source is a young woman with Graves' hyperthyroidism.

This clonotype was observed a handful of times. V and J are TRBV9 and TRBJ2-5; 8 nucleotides align to TRBD1. Trimming took 5 bases from V and 4 from J; bases not matched to a gene: 7. The CDR3 extends over 14 amino acids. CDR1 SGDLS and CDR2 YYNGEE come from the germline V gene. CDR3 residues: CASSRQGIGETQYF. In nucleotides, the CDR3 is TGTGCCAGCAGTCGACAGGGGATAGGAGAGACCCAGTACTTC.

This clonotype was found many times. The chain employs TRBV12-3 or TRBV12-4 and TRBJ1-1; 7 bases match TRBD1. The CDR3 consists of 13 residues. The junction had 13 bases not matched to a gene; V was cut back by 6 bases and J by 12 bases. The chain's CDR3 is CASSYARQGGTFF. The CDR3 nucleotides read TGTGCCAGCAGCTACGCCCGACAGGGAGGGACTTTCTTT.

This clonotype was detected a few times. The chain carries TRBV30 and TRBJ2-2; tentative D call: TRBD1 (5 bases). CDR1 is GTSNPN and CDR2 is SVGIG in the germline V gene (reference sequence). The CDR3 is 17 amino acids. V was pared by 4 bases and J by 8 bases, with 26 bases between. The CDR3 spells CAWIPPTARQKRGELFF. The CDR3, as DNA: TGTGCCTGGATCCCCCCGACAGCCAGGCAAAAGAGAGGGGAGCTGTTTTTT.

This clonotype was observed many times. The V call is TRBV5-1, the J call TRBJ2-7; D perhaps matches TRBD1 (6 bases). V lost 6 bases, J lost 0 bases, and 13 bases lay in between. CDR1 is SGHRS, CDR2 YFSETQ, per germline. CDR3 length: 14 residues. The CDR3: CASNPPGHSYEQYF. The CDR3 DNA reads TGCGCCAGCAACCCGCCGGGACACTCCTACGAGCAGTACTTC.

This rearrangement joins TRBV30 to TRBJ2-3, with a weak D call TRBD2 (6 bases). CDR1 GTSNPN and CDR2 SVGIG come from the germline V gene (reference sequence). Trimming stripped 1 base from V and 6 bases from J, with 8 bases between. The CDR3 has 12 amino acids. Here the CDR3 DNA reads TGTGCCTGGAGTGGGGACTGGGATACGCAGTATTTT. It yields the protein CAWSGDWDTQYF.

The rearrangement uses TRBV7-2 and TRBJ2-1; 8 positions agree with TRBD2. The CDR3 spans 19 residues. V was clipped by 3 bases and J by 7 bases; unmatched bases: 20. Germline V CDR1 and CDR2: SGHTA, FQGNSA. CDR3 in amino acids: CASSFRQGSHSGTPNEQFF. The CDR3 region has the DNA TGTGCCAGCAGCTTTAGGCAGGGAAGCCATAGCGGGACTCCTAATGAGCAGTTCTTC.

This clonotype was recorded at least ten times. The rearrangement uses TRBV7-8 and TRBJ2-3; D is unresolved. In germline, CDR1 is SGHVS, CDR2 FQNEAQ. CDR3 length: 15 amino acids. Trimming took 4 bases from V and 1 from J, leaving 12 bases between them. The CDR3 region has the DNA TGTGCCAGCAGCTCCCCTATCTTCGGCACAGATACGCAGTATTTT. This codes for CASSSPIFGTDTQYF. The entire variable domain, with the rest obtained from reference TRBV7-8 and TRBJ2-3, is as follows: GAGVSQSPRYKVAKRGQDVALRCDPISGHVSLFWYQQALGQGPEFLTYFQNEAQLDKSGLPSDRFFAERPEGSVSTLKIQRTQQEDSAVYLCASSSPIFGTDTQYFGPGTRLTVL.

A few counts support this clonotype. J is TRBJ1-2 and V is TRBV4-1, with a weak D call TRBD1 (6 bases). Trimming removed 0 bases from V and 7 bases from J, with 15 bases in between. The CDR3 spans 15 residues. The germline CDR1 and CDR2 sequences are MGHRA and YSYEKL. CDR3 protein: CASSQEKTGTIGYTF. The CDR3 DNA reads as TGCGCCAGCAGCCAAGAAAAGACCGGGACAATTGGCTACACCTTC.

V is TRBV7-9 and J is TRBJ2-1; TRBD2 aligns across 9 bases. V lost 5 bases, J lost 4 bases, and 18 bases stayed unmatched. This CDR3 has 19 residues. The germline V gene has CDR1 SEHNR and CDR2 FQNEAQ (reference sequence). The CDR3 nucleotides read TGTGCCAGCAGCCCACCCAAATTTAAGCGGGGGGATAGGTACAATGAGCAGTTCTTC. It yields the protein CASSPPKFKRGDRYNEQFF.

The table lists this clonotype with many counts. The chain links TRBV7-3 to TRBJ2-3; TRBD1 is a possible D gene (5 bases). V lost 1 base to trimming and J lost 8 bases, with 10 bases between them. CDR1 and CDR2 (germline): SGHTA, FQGTGA. The CDR3 runs 13 residues. This CDR3 is CASSLNPQGTQYF. The CDR3 DNA reads TGTGCCAGCAGCTTAAACCCCCAGGGTACGCAGTATTTT.

The rearrangement uses TRBV20-1 and TRBJ2-7, with TRBD2 matching over 9 bases. Per the germline V gene, CDR1 is DFQATT and CDR2 is SNEGSKA (reference sequence). This CDR3 spans 13 amino acids. The V and J ends lost 4 bases and 6 bases, in that order; junction bases with no gene match: 7. The CDR3 loop is CSAKTEREVEQYF. The CDR3 bases are TGCAGTGCTAAGACGGAGCGGGAGGTCGAGCAGTACTTC.

This clonotype was found many times. This sequence joins TRBV7-2 and TRBJ1-2, with 8 bases matching TRBD1. Trimming took 5 bases from V and 6 from J; bases not matched to a gene: 17. This CDR3 region has 17 residues. Germline V lookup: CDR1 SGHTA, CDR2 FQGNSA. CDR3 bases: TGTGCCAGCAGCAGATCTGTCCGGGACAGGACCGTTAATGGCTACACCTTC. This translates into CASSRSVRDRTVNGYTF.